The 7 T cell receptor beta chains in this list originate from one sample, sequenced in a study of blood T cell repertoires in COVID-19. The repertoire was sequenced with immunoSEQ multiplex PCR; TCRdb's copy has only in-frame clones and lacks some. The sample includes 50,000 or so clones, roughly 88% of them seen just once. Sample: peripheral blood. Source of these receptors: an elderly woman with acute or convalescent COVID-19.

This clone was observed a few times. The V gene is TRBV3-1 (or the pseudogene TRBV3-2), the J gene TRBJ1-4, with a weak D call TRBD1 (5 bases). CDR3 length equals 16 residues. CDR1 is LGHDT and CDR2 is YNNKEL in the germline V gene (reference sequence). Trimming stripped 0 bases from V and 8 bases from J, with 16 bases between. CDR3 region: CASSQDLRGRWEKLFF. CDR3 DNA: TGTGCCAGCAGCCAAGATCTTAGGGGCCGTTGGGAAAAACTGTTTTTT.

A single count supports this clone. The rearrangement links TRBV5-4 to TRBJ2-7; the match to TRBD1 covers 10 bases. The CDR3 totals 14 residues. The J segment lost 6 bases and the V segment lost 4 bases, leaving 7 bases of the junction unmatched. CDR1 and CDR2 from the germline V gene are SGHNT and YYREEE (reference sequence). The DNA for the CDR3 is TGTGCCAGCAGCACCCGGGACAGGGGAACCGAGCAGTACTTC. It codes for CASSTRDRGTEQYF.

DNA for the CDR3: TGTGCCAGCAGCGGGACTAGCGGGACCCTTTGGGAGCAGTTCTTC. This encodes CASSGTSGTLWEQFF. The chain combines TRBV6-5 with TRBJ2-1; 13 positions agree with TRBD2. Germline CDR1 MNHEY, CDR2 SVGAGI. CDR3 size: 15 residues. The V segment lost 6 bases and the J segment 10 bases; nucleotides outside the gene matches: 9.

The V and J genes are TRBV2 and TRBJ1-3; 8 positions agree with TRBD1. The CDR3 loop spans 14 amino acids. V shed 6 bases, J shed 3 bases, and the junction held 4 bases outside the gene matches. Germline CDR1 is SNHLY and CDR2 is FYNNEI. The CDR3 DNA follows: TGTGCCAGCAGGCCAGGGGGCATTGGAAACACCATATATTTT. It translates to CASRPGGIGNTIYF.

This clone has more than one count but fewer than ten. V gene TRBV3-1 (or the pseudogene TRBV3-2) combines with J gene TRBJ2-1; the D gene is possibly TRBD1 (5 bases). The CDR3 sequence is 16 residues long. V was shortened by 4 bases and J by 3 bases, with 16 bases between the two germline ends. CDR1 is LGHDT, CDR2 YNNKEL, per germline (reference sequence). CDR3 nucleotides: TGTGCCAGCAGCCTATACTTAGTGGGGCACTACAATGAGCAGTTCTTC. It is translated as CASSLYLVGHYNEQFF.

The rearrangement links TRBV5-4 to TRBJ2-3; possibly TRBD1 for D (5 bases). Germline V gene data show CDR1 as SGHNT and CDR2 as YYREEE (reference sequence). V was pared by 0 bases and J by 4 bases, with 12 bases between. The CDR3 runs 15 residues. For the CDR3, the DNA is TGTGCCAGCAGCTTGGGGGGCGCCGTCGCAGATACGCAGTATTTT. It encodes CASSLGGAVADTQYF.

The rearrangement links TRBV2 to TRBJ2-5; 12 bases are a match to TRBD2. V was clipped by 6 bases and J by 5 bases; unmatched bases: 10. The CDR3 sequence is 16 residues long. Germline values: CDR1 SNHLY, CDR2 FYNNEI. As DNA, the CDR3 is TGTGCCAGCAGGGCTGGCCTAGCGGGAGGGAGGGAGACCCAGTACTTC. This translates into CASRAGLAGGRETQYF.